Listed below are T cell receptor beta chains from one sample, sequenced in a study of cytomegalovirus exposure and HLA in healthy donors. This table comes from immunoSEQ multiplex PCR, and its TCRdb copy is limited to in-frame clones, with some not included. The sample lists 100,000 to 150,000 clones, around 87% seen once, with about 5% in the top ten. Sequenced input: PBMCs. These receptors came from a woman aged 25 to 39 in good health and CMV-seronegative. Both conserved end residues are part of each CDR3. D genes are given only for firm matches. The size of a clone is reported for some rows only, either as once, few or many, or as a class for expanded clones.

d_gene	v_gene	j_gene	abundance	CDR3aa	CDR3nt
.	TRBV6-5	TRBJ1-1	.	CASSRGGVTEAFF	TGTGCCAGCAGCCGAGGGGGGGTCACTGAAGCTTTCTTT
TRBD1	TRBV30	TRBJ2-3	.	CAWGQGSSSSMGQYF	TGTGCCTGGGGACAGGGGTCGTCGTCAAGTATGGGGCAGTATTTT
.	TRBV27	TRBJ1-1	few	CASSLDLGRGTEAFF	TGTGCCAGCAGTTTAGATTTGGGGCGGGGCACTGAAGCTTTCTTT
.	TRBV28	TRBJ1-4	.	CASSSGAGDEKLFF	TGTGCCAGCAGTTCGGGGGCGGGGGACGAAAAACTGTTTTTT
TRBD2	TRBV11-1	TRBJ2-5	.	CASSLWTSGRAEETQYF	TGTGCCAGCAGCTTATGGACTAGCGGGAGGGCCGAAGAGACCCAGTACTTC
.	TRBV28	TRBJ2-4	.	CASSLLHGGNIQYF	TGTGCCAGCAGTTTACTTCACGGGGGAAACATTCAGTACTTC
TRBD1	TRBV6-6	TRBJ1-6	.	CATGTEYNSPLHF	TGTGCCACCGGGACAGAATATAATTCACCCCTCCACTTT
.	TRBV25-1	TRBJ2-7	.	CASSESSYEQYF	TGTGCCAGCAGTGAATCCTCGTACGAGCAGTACTTC
TRBD2	TRBV4-2	TRBJ2-3	.	CASSQDKRGPQDTQYF	TGTGCCAGCAGCCAAGATAAGCGGGGACCACAAGATACGCAGTATTTT
.	TRBV4-1	TRBJ1-5	.	CASSQGPGTKDQPQHF	TGCGCCAGCAGCCAGGGCCCCGGGACAAAGGATCAGCCCCAGCATTTT
.	TRBV5-1	TRBJ1-4	.	CASSRDFNEKLFF	TGCGCCAGCAGCCGGGACTTTAATGAAAAACTGTTTTTT
.	TRBV5-4	TRBJ2-2	.	CASSSDRPGTGELFF	TGTGCCAGCAGCTCTGACAGGCCGGGGACCGGGGAGCTGTTTTTT
.	TRBV20-1	TRBJ1-1	.	CSAKRYEAFF	TGCAGTGCTAAGCGCTATGAAGCTTTCTTT
.	TRBV4-2	TRBJ1-1	.	CASSQGHRLNTEAFF	TGTGCCAGCAGCCAAGGGCACAGGTTGAACACTGAAGCTTTCTTT
.	TRBV2	TRBJ1-4	.	CASRRENEKLFF	TGTGCCAGCAGAAGGGAGAATGAAAAACTGTTTTTT
.	TRBV2	TRBJ2-1	.	CASSHGGNEQFF	TGTGCCAGCAGCCACGGAGGCAATGAGCAGTTCTTC
.	TRBV9	TRBJ2-7	.	CASSASRAGRYEQYF	TGTGCCAGCAGCGCCTCTCGGGCGGGGAGGTACGAGCAGTACTTC
.	TRBV19	TRBJ1-1	.	CASTPRREDTEAFF	TGTGCCAGTACCCCGAGACGGGAAGACACTGAAGCTTTCTTT
.	TRBV10-2	TRBJ2-7	.	CASSESGLQYEQYF	TGCGCCAGCAGTGAGTCCGGACTTCAATACGAGCAGTACTTC
.	TRBV28	TRBJ2-7	.	CASSSRRADSNLYEQYF	TGTGCCAGCAGTTCCCGCCGAGCGGACTCTAATCTCTACGAGCAGTACTTC
.	TRBV28	TRBJ1-5	.	CASSQGGQPQHF	TGTGCCAGCAGTCAGGGCGGACAGCCCCAGCATTTT
.	TRBV28	TRBJ1-1	.	CASSLWGRGPKDTEAFF	TGTGCCAGCAGTTTATGGGGGAGGGGCCCTAAGGACACTGAAGCTTTCTTT
.	TRBV5-1	TRBJ2-5	.	CASSLQGSVQGQETQYF	TGCGCCAGCAGCTTGCAGGGGTCCGTCCAGGGCCAAGAGACCCAGTACTTC
TRBD1	TRBV13	TRBJ2-1	.	CASSLEVGQGGNEQFF	TGTGCCAGCAGCTTAGAAGTGGGACAGGGGGGGAATGAGCAGTTCTTC
TRBD1	TRBV15	TRBJ1-1	.	CATSRPGQGKNTEAFF	TGTGCCACCAGCAGACCGGGACAGGGGAAGAACACTGAAGCTTTCTTT
TRBD2	TRBV30	TRBJ2-7	.	CAWSDGLAGVYEQYF	TGTGCCTGGAGTGATGGACTAGCGGGGGTTTACGAGCAGTACTTC
TRBD2	TRBV5-1	TRBJ2-1	.	CASSLEIAGVYNEQFF	TGCGCCAGCAGCTTGGAGATAGCGGGAGTCTACAATGAGCAGTTCTTC
TRBD2	TRBV10-3	TRBJ2-6	.	CAISATDGGSSSGANVLTF	TGTGCCATCAGTGCGACCGACGGCGGGAGCAGCTCTGGGGCCAACGTCCTGACTTTC
TRBD1	TRBV11-2	TRBJ1-5	.	CASSLGAGQGRPQHF	TGTGCCAGCAGCTTAGGGGCCGGACAGGGGCGGCCCCAGCATTTT
.	TRBV6-6	TRBJ2-5	.	CASSYSTQQETQYF	TGTGCCAGCAGTTACTCGACTCAACAAGAGACCCAGTACTTC
TRBD2	TRBV30	TRBJ2-3	.	CAWGSGRASTDTQYF	TGTGCCTGGGGTAGCGGGAGGGCAAGCACAGATACGCAGTATTTT
TRBD1	TRBV5-4	TRBJ2-2	.	CASSVETGFTGELFF	TGTGCCAGCAGCGTAGAGACAGGGTTCACCGGGGAGCTGTTTTTT
.	TRBV19	TRBJ2-7	.	CASSLTDLSYEQYF	TGTGCCAGTAGCCTGACAGATCTCTCCTACGAGCAGTACTTC
TRBD2	TRBV19	TRBJ2-2	.	CASSISPGGGELFF	TGTGCCAGTAGTATTTCCCCGGGGGGCGGGGAGCTGTTTTTT
TRBD2	TRBV2	TRBJ2-5	.	CASSRGLAYETQYF	TGTGCCAGCTCCCGGGGACTAGCATACGAGACCCAGTACTTC
TRBD2	TRBV7-9	TRBJ2-1	.	CASSLGGLAGVEQFF	TGTGCCAGCAGCTTAGGGGGACTAGCGGGAGTTGAGCAGTTCTTC
TRBD1	TRBV5-1	TRBJ1-3	.	CASRGQGIRNTIYF	TGCGCCAGCCGGGGACAGGGGATAAGAAACACCATATATTTT
TRBD2	TRBV11-2	TRBJ2-7	.	CASSFRSGIVYEQYF	TGTGCCAGCAGCTTTAGGAGCGGGATCGTTTACGAGCAGTACTTC
.	TRBV5-1	TRBJ1-1	once	CASSLMRATEAFF	TGCGCCAGCAGCTTGATGAGAGCTACTGAAGCTTTCTTT
TRBD1	TRBV19	TRBJ2-6	.	CASRTGSSGANVLTF	TGTGCCAGCCGGACAGGGTCATCTGGGGCCAACGTCCTGACTTTC
TRBD2	TRBV9	TRBJ2-5	once	CASSVEGLAWETQYF	TGTGCCAGCAGCGTAGAGGGACTAGCGTGGGAGACCCAGTACTTC
.	TRBV2	TRBJ1-3	.	CASSELGGSFSGNTIYF	TGTGCCAGCAGTGAATTAGGGGGATCCTTCTCTGGAAACACCATATATTTT
TRBD1	TRBV28	TRBJ2-1	once	CASSGTAYNEQFF	TGTGCCAGCAGTGGGACAGCTTACAATGAGCAGTTCTTC
TRBD2	TRBV4-3	TRBJ2-1	.	CASSQFVWTSGGSWEQFF	TGCGCCAGCAGCCAATTCGTGTGGACTAGCGGGGGGTCGTGGGAGCAGTTCTTC
TRBD2	TRBV19	TRBJ2-5	.	CASSTRLAHVETQYF	TGTGCCAGTAGTACCAGACTAGCCCACGTAGAGACCCAGTACTTC
.	TRBV10-3	TRBJ2-3	few	CAISVQVWDTQYF	TGTGCCATCAGTGTACAGGTTTGGGATACGCAGTATTTT
TRBD2	TRBV28	TRBJ2-3	.	CASSPSGRYGDTQYF	TGTGCCAGCAGTCCTAGCGGGAGGTACGGAGATACGCAGTATTTT
TRBD1	TRBV9	TRBJ1-5	once	CASSLQTGTGPQHF	TGTGCCAGCAGCCTCCAGACAGGGACAGGGCCCCAGCATTTT
TRBD1	TRBV19	TRBJ1-4	.	CASRPGQGALGNEKLFF	TGTGCCAGCCGGCCGGGACAGGGGGCGTTAGGGAATGAAAAACTGTTTTTT
.	TRBV6-5	TRBJ1-1	.	CASSYGQNTEAFF	TGTGCCAGCAGTTACGGGCAGAACACTGAAGCTTTCTTT
TRBD2	TRBV2	TRBJ2-1	.	CASKGLAGTYNEQFF	TGTGCCAGTAAGGGACTAGCGGGGACCTACAATGAGCAGTTCTTC
TRBD2	TRBV4-2	TRBJ2-7	.	CASSQDWTSSYEQYF	TGTGCCAGCAGCCAAGATTGGACTAGCTCCTACGAGCAGTACTTC
TRBD1	TRBV9	TRBJ1-3	.	CASSVGTGDTIYF	TGTGCCAGCAGCGTGGGTACAGGGGACACCATATATTTT
TRBD2	TRBV30	TRBJ2-5	.	CAWSRGSLAGSQETQYF	TGTGCCTGGAGTCGGGGGTCGCTAGCGGGGTCTCAAGAGACCCAGTACTTC
.	TRBV7-9	TRBJ1-6	.	CASSFHGLNSPLHF	TGTGCCAGCAGCTTCCACGGACTCAATTCACCCCTCCACTTT
.	TRBV7-2	TRBJ1-2	.	CASSLAVTANYGYTF	TGTGCCAGCAGCTTAGCGGTGACAGCTAACTATGGCTACACCTTC
.	TRBV27	TRBJ2-3	.	CASSFRGRGDTQYF	TGTGCCAGCAGTTTTAGGGGCAGGGGAGATACGCAGTATTTT
TRBD1	TRBV6-1	TRBJ1-2	.	CASSESGTGGPYGYTF	TGTGCCAGCAGTGAATCCGGGACAGGGGGCCCCTATGGCTACACCTTC
.	TRBV5-6	TRBJ2-7	.	CASRSGYEQYF	TGTGCCAGCAGGTCAGGGTACGAGCAGTACTTC